The T cell receptor beta chain under discussion was sequenced for a study of T cells in tuberculosis. Points from the study as a whole: The TCR-beta difference was not significant; alpha differences partly reflected length.

Regarding time point: new active TB diagnosis, blood taken before or within 7 days of starting treatment. The repertoire was sequenced with immunoSEQ multiplex PCR; TCRdb's copy has only in-frame clones and lacks some. The sample includes under 45,000 clones, about 91% of them seen just once. A word on this clone: Its antigen is not known.

The source material was PBMCs, sampled at tuberculosis diagnosis. The receptor was derived from an adult with tuberculosis.

The CDR3 reads CASSDSRGGTDTQYF. DNA of the CDR3: TGTGCCAGCAGTGACTCTCGGGGGGGCACAGATACGCAGTATTTT. The chain joins TRBV6-4 to TRBJ2-3; TRBD2 agrees at 7 bases. Germline V gives CDR1 MRHNA, CDR2 SNTAGT. CDR3 size: 15 residues. The trim removed 0 bases at V and 1 base at J, leaving 1 base unmatched.